Listed below are T cell receptor beta chains from one sample, sequenced in a study of beta chain features in type 1 diabetes. Clones were sequenced by immunoSEQ multiplex PCR, and TCRdb holds only the in-frame ones, with some missing. The table has around 500,000 clones, about an eighth seen once. The sample comprised naive CD4+ T cells from blood. Receptor source: a woman between 18 and 29 years old in good health. The conserved cysteine and the conserved F or W are not part of the CDR3 here. Each record gives: CDR3 protein, J gene, clone size, V gene. Only some rows state a clone size, as once, few, many or a class for expanded clones.

cdr3_aa: ASSRTLNTEAF
j_call: TRBJ1-1
clone_size: few
v_call: TRBV6-5

cdr3_aa: ASSPVTGGYEQF
j_call: TRBJ2-1
clone_size: once
v_call: TRBV11-2

cdr3_aa: ASRQPGTATYEQY
j_call: TRBJ2-7
clone_size: few
v_call: TRBV7-9

cdr3_aa: ASSAGGRAVGDTQY
j_call: TRBJ2-3
clone_size: .
v_call: TRBV25-1

cdr3_aa: ASSQSTGNEQF
j_call: TRBJ2-1
clone_size: .
v_call: TRBV4-3

cdr3_aa: ASSFRYKTADTQY
j_call: TRBJ2-3
clone_size: .
v_call: TRBV11-2

cdr3_aa: ASSRGQVAF
j_call: TRBJ1-1
clone_size: .
v_call: TRBV7-9

cdr3_aa: ASSLGLADYNEQF
j_call: TRBJ2-1
clone_size: .
v_call: TRBV5-1

cdr3_aa: ASSQSWFGGTYEQY
j_call: TRBJ2-7
clone_size: few
v_call: TRBV4-3

cdr3_aa: ASSLITETQY
j_call: TRBJ2-5
clone_size: .
v_call: TRBV7-9

cdr3_aa: AIREGRAKDEQY
j_call: TRBJ2-7
clone_size: many
v_call: TRBV10-3

cdr3_aa: ASSPSGRSYEQY
j_call: TRBJ2-7
clone_size: few
v_call: TRBV5-4

cdr3_aa: ASGGGEPQH
j_call: TRBJ1-5
clone_size: many
v_call: TRBV2

cdr3_aa: ASSRRSVGEEKLF
j_call: TRBJ1-4
clone_size: few
v_call: TRBV4-3

cdr3_aa: ASGIPGSTEAF
j_call: TRBJ1-1
clone_size: .
v_call: TRBV2

cdr3_aa: ASSDRRANQETQY
j_call: TRBJ2-5
clone_size: .
v_call: TRBV2

cdr3_aa: ATSIGTEAF
j_call: TRBJ1-1
clone_size: .
v_call: TRBV15

cdr3_aa: ASSRMGDGEETQY
j_call: TRBJ2-5
clone_size: .
v_call: TRBV6-5

cdr3_aa: ATSREWDRRSYT
j_call: TRBJ1-2
clone_size: .
v_call: TRBV15

cdr3_aa: ASSLPPDKGSYNSPLH
j_call: TRBJ1-6
clone_size: .
v_call: TRBV7-9

cdr3_aa: ASSRRDRGYEQY
j_call: TRBJ2-7
clone_size: few
v_call: TRBV27

cdr3_aa: ASKSSTDTQY
j_call: TRBJ2-3
clone_size: .
v_call: TRBV7-9

cdr3_aa: SRGNTDTQY
j_call: TRBJ2-3
clone_size: few
v_call: TRBV20-1

cdr3_aa: AWEPAGANVLT
j_call: TRBJ2-6
clone_size: many
v_call: TRBV30

cdr3_aa: ASSQVGAGSPLH
j_call: TRBJ1-6
clone_size: few
v_call: TRBV14